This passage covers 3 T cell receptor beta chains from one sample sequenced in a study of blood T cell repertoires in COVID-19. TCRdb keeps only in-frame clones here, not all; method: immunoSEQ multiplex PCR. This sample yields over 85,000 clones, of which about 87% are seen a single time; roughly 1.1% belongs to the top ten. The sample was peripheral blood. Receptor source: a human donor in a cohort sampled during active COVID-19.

As DNA, the CDR3 is TGTGCCAGCAGCTCGACTAACAATGAGCAGTTCTTC. The encoded protein is CASSSTNNEQFF. The chain recombines TRBV5-6 with TRBJ2-1; TRBD2 might be the D (5 bases). Trimming removed 3 bases from V and 5 bases from J, with 6 bases in between. Looked up from germline, CDR1 is SGHDT and CDR2 is YYEEEE. CDR3 length equals 12 residues.

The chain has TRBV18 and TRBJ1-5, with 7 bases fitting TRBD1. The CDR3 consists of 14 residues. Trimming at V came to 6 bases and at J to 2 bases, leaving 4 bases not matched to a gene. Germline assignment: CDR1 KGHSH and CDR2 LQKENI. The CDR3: CASSYGQGNQPQHF. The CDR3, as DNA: TGTGCCAGCTCCTACGGACAGGGCAATCAGCCCCAGCATTTT.

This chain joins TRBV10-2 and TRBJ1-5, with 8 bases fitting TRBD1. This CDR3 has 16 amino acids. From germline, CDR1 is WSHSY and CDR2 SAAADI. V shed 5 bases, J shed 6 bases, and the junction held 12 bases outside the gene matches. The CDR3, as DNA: TGCGCCAGCAGTAACATCCAGGGGGCGTTAGGTCAGCCCCAGCATTTT. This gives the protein CASSNIQGALGQPQHF.